The clone carrying this T cell receptor beta chain turned up a few times. Its matching antigen is unknown. This specimen comes from a study of blood T cells in healthy people across ages. Study-level findings and limits: In older individuals, TCR beta diversity per million T cells was lower, falling roughly linearly with age. Naive CD4+ cells and diversity were both higher in long-lived donors than in aged donors.

A sample-barcoded 5' primer and a J-beta primer mix were used in a second PCR of roughly 7 to 12 cycles. A 12-random-nucleotide template-switch adaptor tagged each cDNA molecule. TCRdb processed the 5' RACE reads anew with MiXCR; each CDR3 protein has one entry. Among roughly 680,000 distinct CDR3 sequences listed, about 52% were seen once. Total RNA extraction produced at least 5.5 micrograms (per sample) for the study. The ends lost 0 bases at V and 5 bases at J; junction bases unmatched: 10. Per germline, CDR1 SGHTA and CDR2 FQGNSA. This CDR3 has 17 amino acids. The source material was blood. V gene TRBV7-2 combines with J gene TRBJ2-5, with 9 bases lining up with TRBD2. The sequence came from a woman in her sixties in good health. In nucleotides, the CDR3 is TGTGCCAGCAGCTTAGCGCAAGGCGGGAGGGCCAGGGAGACCCAGTACTTC. It yields the protein CASSLAQGGRARETQYF.